A selection of T cell receptor beta chains follows, all from one sample in a study of shared clonotypes between healthy human individuals. Sequenced by immunoSEQ multiplex PCR; TCRdb stores in-frame clones only, minus some. The data show about 820,000 clones, with 92% seen just once and less than 25% held by the top ten. Sequencing was done on a sample of naive CD8+ T cells sorted from blood. The origin of the receptors is a man aged 25-45 years in good health. CDR3s include the opening cysteine and the closing phenylalanine or tryptophan. The order of the fields is clone size, J gene, V gene, D gene, CDR3 protein, CDR3 DNA. A D gene is named only where the DNA matches it firmly. Size is omitted from some rows. Given values are once, few, many or a class for expanded clones.

. TRBJ2-3 TRBV27 . CASSPGGTDTQYF TGTGCCAGCAGCCCTGGGGGCACAGATACGCAGTATTTT
. TRBJ2-1 TRBV14 . CASSRPETGLRTNEQFF TGTGCCAGCAGCCGGCCCGAGACAGGCCTAAGGACTAATGAGCAGTTCTTC
once TRBJ2-1 TRBV7-9 . CASSSSYFNEQFF TGTGCCAGCAGCTCATCTTACTTCAATGAGCAGTTCTTC
. TRBJ2-1 TRBV18 . CASSTTSGFGNNEQFF TGTGCCAGCTCAACTACTAGTGGTTTCGGAAACAATGAGCAGTTCTTC
. TRBJ2-5 TRBV5-5 . CASSLAFSGLGETQYF TGTGCCAGCAGCTTGGCCTTCTCTGGGTTGGGGGAGACCCAGTACTTC
. TRBJ2-5 TRBV9 . CASSVDGRVEETQYF TGTGCCAGCAGCGTAGATGGCAGGGTAGAGGAGACCCAGTACTTC
once TRBJ2-7 TRBV27 TRBD1 CASSLKSQGSHEQYF TGTGCCAGCAGTCTGAAGTCACAGGGGTCTCACGAGCAGTACTTC
. TRBJ2-5 TRBV14 TRBD1 CASSQAAKTGYWETQYF TGTGCCAGCAGCCAAGCGGCTAAGACAGGGTATTGGGAGACCCAGTACTTC
. TRBJ2-7 TRBV4-1 . CASSREDTGSYEQYF TGCGCCAGCAGCCGGGAGGATACGGGGAGCTACGAGCAGTACTTC
. TRBJ2-3 TRBV27 . CASSLFPPTDLRERGVDTQYF TGTGCCAGCAGTTTATTTCCCCCCACCGATTTGAGGGAGAGGGGGGTAGATACGCAGTATTTT
once TRBJ2-7 TRBV28 . CASGYDGTSSYEQYF TGTGCCAGCGGCTACGACGGAACCAGCTCCTACGAGCAGTACTTC
. TRBJ2-7 TRBV7-2 . CASSLADPYYEQYF TGTGCCAGCAGCTTAGCGGACCCCTACTACGAGCAGTACTTC
. TRBJ1-1 TRBV11-2 . CASSLQAEAFF TGTGCCAGCAGCTTACAGGCTGAAGCTTTCTTT
. TRBJ2-6 TRBV20-1 . CSAMGANVLTF TGCAGTGCTATGGGGGCCAACGTCCTGACTTTC
. TRBJ1-2 TRBV29-1 TRBD1 CSVEDPGQQDGYTF TGCAGCGTTGAAGATCCGGGACAGCAGGATGGCTACACCTTC
. TRBJ2-7 TRBV10-3 . CAISPAESPLYEQYF TGTGCCATCAGTCCCGCGGAGTCCCCCCTCTACGAGCAGTACTTC
few TRBJ2-7 TRBV28 . CASTSFVYEQYF TGTGCCAGCACCTCCTTTGTTTACGAGCAGTACTTC
. TRBJ1-4 TRBV6-5 . CASSYSRTHEKLFF TGTGCCAGCAGTTACTCGAGGACACACGAAAAACTGTTTTTT
. TRBJ2-1 TRBV29-1 . CSATLLVNEQFF TGCAGCGCTACCCTACTGGTGAATGAGCAGTTCTTC
once TRBJ2-5 TRBV7-8 TRBD2 CASSLIGLGVETQYF TGTGCCAGCAGCTTGATTGGACTAGGAGTAGAGACCCAGTACTTC
. TRBJ1-5 TRBV5-5 . CASSLDRGANQPQHF TGTGCCAGCAGCTTGGATCGGGGCGCAAATCAGCCCCAGCATTTT
. TRBJ2-7 TRBV15 TRBD2 CATSRDGGLARDEQYF TGTGCCACCAGCAGAGATGGAGGACTAGCGAGGGACGAGCAGTACTTC
. TRBJ2-5 TRBV2 TRBD1 CASTRTGTQETQYF TGTGCCAGCACCCGGACAGGGACCCAAGAGACCCAGTACTTC
. TRBJ2-2 TRBV28 . CASSSPQEYTGELFF TGTGCCAGCAGTTCTCCTCAGGAGTACACCGGGGAGCTGTTTTTT
. TRBJ2-1 TRBV5-4 TRBD1 CASSFSDRGNEQFF TGTGCCAGCAGCTTCTCTGACAGGGGCAATGAGCAGTTCTTC
. TRBJ2-3 TRBV4-1 TRBD2 CASSQDSGDRPSGMTDTQYF TGCGCCAGCAGCCAAGATTCGGGGGATCGTCCTAGCGGGATGACAGATACGCAGTATTTT
. TRBJ2-3 TRBV9 . CASSVTSTDTQYF TGTGCCAGCAGCGTCACTAGCACAGATACGCAGTATTTT
. TRBJ2-7 TRBV19 TRBD1 CASRKDRERYEQYF TGTGCCAGTAGAAAGGACAGGGAAAGATACGAGCAGTACTTC
. TRBJ2-1 TRBV28 . CASSFGHEQFF TGTGCCAGCAGTTTTGGGCATGAGCAGTTCTTC
. TRBJ2-1 TRBV10-3 TRBD1 CAISPGTGAYNEQFF TGTGCCATCAGCCCCGGGACAGGGGCCTACAATGAGCAGTTCTTC
. TRBJ2-1 TRBV9 TRBD2 CASSVEGASGYNEQFF TGTGCCAGCAGCGTAGAGGGCGCTAGCGGATACAATGAGCAGTTCTTC
once TRBJ2-2 TRBV6-5 . CASSSYANTGELFF TGTGCCAGCAGTTCGTACGCGAACACCGGGGAGCTGTTTTTT
. TRBJ2-2 TRBV11-3 . CASSPVFSDPTNTGELFF TGTGCCAGCAGCCCAGTCTTTTCGGACCCTACGAACACCGGGGAGCTGTTTTTT
. TRBJ2-7 TRBV25-1 . CASSSQGYEQYF TGTGCCAGCAGTTCACAGGGCTACGAGCAGTACTTC
. TRBJ2-7 TRBV27 TRBD1 CASSLSTGGYEQYF TGTGCCAGCAGTCTATCGACAGGGGGCTACGAGCAGTACTTC
. TRBJ2-7 TRBV27 TRBD2 CASSPGLAQTYEQYF TGTGCCAGCAGTCCGGGACTAGCGCAAACCTACGAGCAGTACTTC
once TRBJ2-1 TRBV9 . CASSVHGNYNEQFF TGTGCCAGCAGCGTACACGGAAACTACAATGAGCAGTTCTTC
. TRBJ2-3 TRBV10-3 TRBD1 CAISVPGTEGTDTQYF TGTGCCATCAGTGTTCCCGGGACAGAAGGCACAGATACGCAGTATTTT
. TRBJ2-1 TRBV2 . CASSWAYNEQFF TGTGCCAGCAGTTGGGCCTACAATGAGCAGTTCTTC
once TRBJ2-1 TRBV29-1 TRBD2 CSVEWGGKGFYNEQFF TGCAGCGTTGAATGGGGGGGTAAAGGGTTCTACAATGAGCAGTTCTTC
. TRBJ2-2 TRBV28 . CASSSRQSTGELFF TGTGCCAGCAGTTCCCGACAGTCCACCGGGGAGCTGTTTTTT
. TRBJ2-3 TRBV7-6 TRBD1 CASSPKGQSHYTQYF TGTGCCAGCAGCCCCAAGGGACAGTCGCATTATACGCAGTATTTT
. TRBJ2-7 TRBV5-5 . CASSLAGTYEQYF TGTGCCAGCAGCTTGGCAGGGACCTACGAGCAGTACTTC
once TRBJ2-7 TRBV2 . CASVGGRRAYEQYF TGTGCCAGCGTTGGCGGAAGACGGGCCTACGAGCAGTACTTC
. TRBJ2-2 TRBV7-9 TRBD2 CASSPGGDGGRVAGELFF TGTGCCAGCAGCCCCGGCGGCGATGGCGGGAGGGTCGCCGGGGAGCTGTTTTTT
. TRBJ2-5 TRBV7-9 . CASSFTDEGETQYF TGTGCCAGCAGCTTTACCGACGAAGGGGAGACCCAGTACTTC
. TRBJ2-7 TRBV11-2 . CASSLGPGTLYEQYF TGTGCCAGCAGCTTAGGCCCCGGGACCCTCTACGAGCAGTACTTC
. TRBJ2-1 TRBV27 . CASAVYNEQFF TGTGCCAGCGCAGTCTACAATGAGCAGTTCTTC
. TRBJ1-2 TRBV28 . CASRRTDTANYGYTF TGTGCCAGCCGACGTACGGACACCGCTAACTATGGCTACACCTTC
. TRBJ2-3 TRBV14 . CASSNWGPDTQYF TGTGCCAGCAGCAACTGGGGCCCCGATACGCAGTATTTT
. TRBJ2-1 TRBV4-2 TRBD1 CASSQESGQIYNEQFF TGTGCCAGCAGCCAAGAGTCGGGACAGATTTACAATGAGCAGTTCTTC
. TRBJ2-3 TRBV2 . CASSDRVDTQYF TGTGCCAGCAGTGATAGGGTGGATACGCAGTATTTT
. TRBJ2-7 TRBV4-1 TRBD1 CASSPRDSIYEQYF TGCGCCAGCAGCCCCCGGGACAGCATTTACGAGCAGTACTTC